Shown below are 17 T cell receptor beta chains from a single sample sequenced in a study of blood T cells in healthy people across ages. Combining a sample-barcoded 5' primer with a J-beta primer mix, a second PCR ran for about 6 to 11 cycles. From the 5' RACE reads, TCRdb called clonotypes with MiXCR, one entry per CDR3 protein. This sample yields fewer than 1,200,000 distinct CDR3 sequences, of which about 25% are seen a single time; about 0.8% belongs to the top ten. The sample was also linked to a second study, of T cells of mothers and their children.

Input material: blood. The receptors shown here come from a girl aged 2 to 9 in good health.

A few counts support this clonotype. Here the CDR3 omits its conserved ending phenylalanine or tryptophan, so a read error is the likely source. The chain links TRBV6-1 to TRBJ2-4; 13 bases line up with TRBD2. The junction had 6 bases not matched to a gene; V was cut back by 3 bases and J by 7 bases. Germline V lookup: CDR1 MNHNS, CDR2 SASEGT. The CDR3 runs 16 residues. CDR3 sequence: CASSDGLAGVRNIQYL. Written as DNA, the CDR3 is TGTGCCAGCAGTGACGGACTAGCGGGAGTGAGGAACATTCAGTACCTC.

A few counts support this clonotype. The CDR3 DNA reads as TGTGCCAGCAGGGGACAAGGGGAAGAGACCCAGTACTTC. Translation: CASRGQGEETQYF. The chain uses TRBV6-2 or TRBV6-3 and TRBJ2-5; TRBD1 is a possible D gene (6 bases). The CDR3 has 13 amino acids. Germline V lookup: CDR1 MNHEY, CDR2 SVGEGT. Trimming left V 6 bases short and J 3 bases short, with 11 bases between.

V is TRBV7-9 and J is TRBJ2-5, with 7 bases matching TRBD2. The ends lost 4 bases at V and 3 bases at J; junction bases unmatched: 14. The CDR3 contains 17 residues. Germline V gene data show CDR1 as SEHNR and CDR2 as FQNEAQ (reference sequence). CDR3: CASSSLRALAVEETQYF. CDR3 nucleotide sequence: TGTGCCAGCAGCTCACTTAGGGCGCTAGCGGTAGAAGAGACCCAGTACTTC.

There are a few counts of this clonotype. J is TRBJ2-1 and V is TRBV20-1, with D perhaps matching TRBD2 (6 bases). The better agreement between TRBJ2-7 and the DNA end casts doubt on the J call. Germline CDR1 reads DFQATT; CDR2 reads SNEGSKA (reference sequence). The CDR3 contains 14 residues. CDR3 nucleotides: TGCAGTGCTAGACAATCCCGGGAGACCTACGAGCAGTACTTC. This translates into CSARQSRETYEQYF.

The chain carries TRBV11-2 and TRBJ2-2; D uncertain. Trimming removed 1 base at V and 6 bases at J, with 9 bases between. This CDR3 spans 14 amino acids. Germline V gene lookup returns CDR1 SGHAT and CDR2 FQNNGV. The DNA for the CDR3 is TGTGCCAGCAGCTTAGTTCCCCCGCCCGGGGAGCTGTTTTTT. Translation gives CASSLVPPPGELFF.

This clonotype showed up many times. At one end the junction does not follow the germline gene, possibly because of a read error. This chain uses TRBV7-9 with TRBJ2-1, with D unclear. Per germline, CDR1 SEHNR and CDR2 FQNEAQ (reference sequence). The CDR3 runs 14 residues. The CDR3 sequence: CASSLPGSYNEQFF. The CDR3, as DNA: TGCGCCAGCAGCTTGCCCGGCTCCTACAATGAGCAGTTCTTC.

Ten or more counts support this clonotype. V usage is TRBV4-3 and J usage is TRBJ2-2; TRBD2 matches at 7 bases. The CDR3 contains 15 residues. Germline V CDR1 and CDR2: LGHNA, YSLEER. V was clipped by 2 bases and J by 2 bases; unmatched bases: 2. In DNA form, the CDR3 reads TGCGCCAGCAGCCAATCTAGCGGTAACACCGGGGAGCTGTTTTTT. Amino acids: CASSQSSGNTGELFF.

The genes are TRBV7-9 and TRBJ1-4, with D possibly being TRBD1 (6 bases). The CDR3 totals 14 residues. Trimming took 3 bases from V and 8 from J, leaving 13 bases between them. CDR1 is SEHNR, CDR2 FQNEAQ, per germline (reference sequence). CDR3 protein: CASSLRGIEEKLFF. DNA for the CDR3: TGTGCCAGCAGCTTGAGGGGGATTGAGGAAAAACTGTTTTTT. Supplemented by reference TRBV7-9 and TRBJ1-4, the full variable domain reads DTGVSQNPRHKITKRGQNVTFRCDPISEHNRLYWYRQTLGQGPEFLTYFQNEAQLEKSRLLSDRFSAERPKGSFSTLEIQRTEQGDSAMYLCASSLRGIEEKLFFGSGTQLSVL.

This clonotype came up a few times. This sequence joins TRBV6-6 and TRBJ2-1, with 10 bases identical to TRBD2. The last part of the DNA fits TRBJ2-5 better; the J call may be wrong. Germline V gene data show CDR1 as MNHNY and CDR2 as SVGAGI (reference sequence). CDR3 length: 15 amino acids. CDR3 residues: CASNIEREGPETQYF. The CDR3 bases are TGTGCCAGCAACATAGAGCGGGAGGGCCCCGAGACCCAGTACTTC.

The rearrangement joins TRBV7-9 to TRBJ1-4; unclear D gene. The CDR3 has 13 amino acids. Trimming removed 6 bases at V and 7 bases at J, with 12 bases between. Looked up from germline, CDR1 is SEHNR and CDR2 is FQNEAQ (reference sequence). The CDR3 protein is CASRGRRGEKLFF. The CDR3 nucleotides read TGTGCCAGCAGGGGCAGACGAGGTGAAAAACTGTTTTTT.

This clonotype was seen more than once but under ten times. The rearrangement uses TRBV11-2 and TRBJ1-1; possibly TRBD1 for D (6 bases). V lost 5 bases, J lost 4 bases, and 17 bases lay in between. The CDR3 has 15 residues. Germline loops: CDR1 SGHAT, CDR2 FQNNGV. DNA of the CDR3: TGTGCCAGCAGCCTCCCCCGACAGGTCTTCACTGAAGCTTTCTTT. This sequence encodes CASSLPRQVFTEAFF.

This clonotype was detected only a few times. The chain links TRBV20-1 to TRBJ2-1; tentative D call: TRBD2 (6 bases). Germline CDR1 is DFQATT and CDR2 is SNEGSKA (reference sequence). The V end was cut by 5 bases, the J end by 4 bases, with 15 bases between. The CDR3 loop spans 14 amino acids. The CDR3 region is CSAPSGEVYNEQFF. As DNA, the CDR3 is TGCAGTGCTCCCTCGGGGGAGGTTTACAATGAGCAGTTCTTC.

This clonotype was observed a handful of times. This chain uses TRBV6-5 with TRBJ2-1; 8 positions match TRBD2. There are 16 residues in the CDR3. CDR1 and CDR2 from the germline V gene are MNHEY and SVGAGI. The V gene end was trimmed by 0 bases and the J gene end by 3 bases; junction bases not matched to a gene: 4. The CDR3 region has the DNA TGTGCCAGCAGTTACTCGGTAGCGGGGTTCTACAATGAGCAGTTCTTC. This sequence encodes CASSYSVAGFYNEQFF.

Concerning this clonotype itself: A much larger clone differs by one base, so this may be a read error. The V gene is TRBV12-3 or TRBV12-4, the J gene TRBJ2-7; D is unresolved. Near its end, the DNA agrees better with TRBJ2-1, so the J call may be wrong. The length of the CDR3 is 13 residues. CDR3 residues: CASSLSSCNEQFF. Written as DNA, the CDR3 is TGTGCCAGCAGTCTTAGCTCGTGTAATGAGCAGTTCTTC.

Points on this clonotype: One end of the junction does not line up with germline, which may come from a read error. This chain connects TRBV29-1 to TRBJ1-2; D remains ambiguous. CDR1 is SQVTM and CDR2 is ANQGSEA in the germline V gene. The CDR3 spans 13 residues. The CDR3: CSVEDDWHYGYTF. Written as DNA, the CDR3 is TGCAGCGTTGAAGACGACTGGCACTATGGTTACACCTTC.

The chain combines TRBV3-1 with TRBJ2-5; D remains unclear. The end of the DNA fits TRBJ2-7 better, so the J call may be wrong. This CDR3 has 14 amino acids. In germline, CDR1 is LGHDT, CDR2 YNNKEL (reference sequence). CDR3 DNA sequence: TGTGCCAGCAGCCAAGATTCTGGAACCTACGAGCAGTACTTC. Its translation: CASSQDSGTYEQYF.

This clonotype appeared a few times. The CDR3 region has the DNA TGTGCCAGCAGCCCATCAGACAAGCCGCCTGAAGCTTTCTTT. Translated: CASSPSDKPPEAFF. V is TRBV7-9 and J is TRBJ1-1; D gene ambiguous. Germline CDR1 and CDR2: SEHNR and FQNEAQ (reference sequence). This CDR3 contains 14 residues. V was cut by 5 bases and J by 6 bases, with 16 bases left in between. Supplemented by reference TRBV7-9 and TRBJ1-1, the full variable domain reads DTGVSQNPRHKITKRGQNVTFRCDPISEHNRLYWYRQTLGQGPEFLTYFQNEAQLEKSRLLSDRFSAERPKGSFSTLEIQRTEQGDSAMYLCASSPSDKPPEAFFGQGTRLTVV.